The TCR beta chain described here comes from a study of cytomegalovirus exposure and HLA in healthy donors. A multiplex PCR was run with 60 Vbeta primers and 13 Jbeta primers. Clones were read by immunoSEQ multiplex PCR, and TCRdb kept only the in-frame ones, dropping some. The table lists about 140,000 clones, around 78% of them singletons. Germline CDR1 and CDR2: SGHAT and FQNNGV. The V gene end was trimmed by 1 base and the J gene end by 8 bases; junction bases not matched to a gene: 11. The CDR3 spans 16 residues. Study-wide findings and caveats: Some highly shared sequence variants likely arose as a pipeline artifact. Productive rates of about 90% or about 30% were seen for most TCR beta V segments in an earlier analysis.

For this clone: Its matching antigen is unknown.

The chain links TRBV11-2 to TRBJ2-1; TRBD2 matches at 7 bases. Sequences were obtained from PBMCs. This sequence originates from a woman in her late teens or twenties in good health and CMV-seropositive. The CDR3 spells CASSLGLRAGKDEQFF. CDR3 nucleotide sequence: TGTGCCAGCAGCTTAGGGCTCCGAGCGGGGAAGGATGAGCAGTTCTTC.